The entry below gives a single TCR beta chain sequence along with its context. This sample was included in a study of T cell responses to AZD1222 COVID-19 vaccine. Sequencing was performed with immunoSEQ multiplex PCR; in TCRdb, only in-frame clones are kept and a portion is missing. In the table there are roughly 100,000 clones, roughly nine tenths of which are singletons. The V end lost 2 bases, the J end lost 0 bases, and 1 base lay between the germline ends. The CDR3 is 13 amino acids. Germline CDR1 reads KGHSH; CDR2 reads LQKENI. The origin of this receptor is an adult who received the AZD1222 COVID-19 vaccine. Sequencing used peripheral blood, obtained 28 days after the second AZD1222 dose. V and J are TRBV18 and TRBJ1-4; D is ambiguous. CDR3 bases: TGTGCCAGCTCACCATCAACTAATGAAAAACTGTTTTTT. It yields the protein CASSPSTNEKLFF.